This T cell receptor (beta chain) was documented in a study of cytomegalovirus exposure and HLA in healthy donors. Study summary: The 110 or so validation repertoires used the same platform as the 666 first-cohort repertoires, a later analysis reported.

This CDR3 comprises 15 residues. Germline trimming cut 8 bases from V and 5 bases from J; bases unmatched to any gene: 11. Germline CDR1 and CDR2: MNHEY and SVGAGI. Notes on the study in general: Among TCR beta chains, those listed as cytomegalovirus-associated numbered fewer than 200.

Profiling relied on immunoSEQ multiplex PCR, and the TCRdb table lists in-frame clones only, not all of them. The table shows about 38,000 clones, with around 93% occurring only once. As concerns this clone: The antigen remains unidentified.

V gene TRBV6-5 combines with J gene TRBJ2-5, with 10 bases fitting TRBD2. The receptor comes from a man aged 18 to 30 in good health and CMV-seronegative. The sequencing sample was made of PBMCs. The CDR3 loop reads CASSYPSGGSETQYF. The DNA for the CDR3 is TGTGCCAGCTCCTATCCTAGCGGGGGTTCGGAGACCCAGTACTTC.